The 25 T cell receptor beta chains below were found in one sample sequenced in a study of T cells in Graves' hyperthyroidism and ophthalmopathy. Using RNA transcripts as the source, TCR beta CDR3 regions were amplified. The HTBI primer set drove a first-round RT-PCR of the TCR CDR3. TCRdb independently ran MiXCR on the multiplex PCR reads; one entry per CDR3 protein. The data contain 130,000 or so distinct CDR3 sequences, roughly a fifth of them singletons. Sequencing was carried out using blood. Receptor source: a woman between 45 and 60 years old with Graves' hyperthyroidism that later progressed to Graves' ophthalmopathy.

The V gene is TRBV5-1, the J gene TRBJ2-1, with 9 bases identical to TRBD2. With V trimmed by 5 bases and J by 12 bases, 9 bases remained unmatched. Germline lookup yields CDR1 SGHRS and CDR2 YFSETQ. The CDR3 consists of 13 residues. The CDR3: CASRLAGIEGQFF. In DNA, the CDR3 is TGCGCCAGCAGACTAGCGGGCATCGAGGGGCAGTTCTTC.

This clonotype was picked up a small number of times. The chain uses TRBV9 and TRBJ2-3, with D hard to call. The CDR3 is 14 residues long. Trimming cost V 1 base and J 4 bases, with 10 bases left between them. The germline CDR1 and CDR2 sequences are SGDLS and YYNGEE. The CDR3 sequence is CASSVNHPPDTQYF. For the CDR3, the DNA is TGTGCCAGCAGCGTAAATCATCCTCCAGATACGCAGTATTTT.

Ten or more counts support this clonotype. The rearrangement uses TRBV12-3 or TRBV12-4 and TRBJ2-7; TRBD1 matches 8 bases. CDR3 length equals 12 residues. Trimming took 6 bases from V and 7 from J; bases not matched to a gene: 5. CDR3 DNA sequence: TGTGCCAGCAGCCGACAGGGGTGGGAGCAGTACTTC. Protein sequence: CASSRQGWEQYF.

The DNA for the CDR3 is TGTGCCAGTATGGGGAGTTGGACAGATACGCAGTATTTT. Residues: CASMGSWTDTQYF. The rearrangement joins TRBV19 to TRBJ2-3; D might be TRBD2 (5 bases). The CDR3 sequence is 13 residues long. Trimming took off 7 bases at V and 3 bases at J, with 11 bases between the two ends. CDR1 is LNHDA and CDR2 is SQIVND in the germline V gene (reference sequence).

With respect to this clonotype: A read error is possible here, since a much larger clone lies one base away. DNA of the CDR3: TGTGCCAGCAGTTTAGCGGGCAGGCAGACTGAAGCTTTCTTT. This gives the protein CASSLAGRQTEAFF. The chain employs TRBV12-3 or TRBV12-4 and TRBJ1-1; D unclear. The CDR3 contains 14 residues. V lost 0 bases and J lost 5, with 10 bases in between.

This clonotype was seen only a few times. The chain employs TRBV19 and TRBJ2-5; 7 positions match TRBD1. This CDR3 comprises 15 residues. The germline CDR1 and CDR2 sequences are LNHDA and SQIVND (reference sequence). J gave up 2 bases and V 7 bases, and 10 bases lay outside the gene matches. The CDR3: CASTLGGRGQETQYF. CDR3 DNA sequence: TGTGCCAGTACACTGGGTGGCAGGGGGCAAGAGACCCAGTACTTC.

This clonotype was observed many times. The chain has TRBV11-3 and TRBJ1-1; D perhaps matches TRBD1 (5 bases). The germline CDR1 and CDR2 sequences are SGHNT and YENEEA. The V end lost 5 bases, the J end lost 5 bases, and 12 bases lay between the germline ends. The CDR3 is 13 amino acids. CDR3 loop: CASSGQGGTEAFF. The CDR3 DNA sequence: TGTGCCAGCAGCGGTCAGGGTGGGACTGAAGCTTTCTTT.

This clonotype was picked up many times. The V gene is TRBV7-2, the J gene TRBJ2-5; D is unclear. The CDR3 consists of 13 residues. The V end was cut by 3 bases, the J end by 2 bases, with 7 bases between. Germline loops: CDR1 SGHTA, CDR2 FQGNSA. The CDR3 is CASSFGRQETQYF. The CDR3 DNA reads TGTGCCAGCAGCTTCGGACGGCAAGAGACCCAGTACTTC. Using reference TRBV7-2 and TRBJ2-5 for the parts outside the CDR3, the full variable domain is GAGVSQSPSNKVTEKGKDVELRCDPISGHTALYWYRQSLGQGLEFLIYFQGNSAPDKSGLPSDRFSAERTGGSVSTLTIQRTQQEDSAVYLCASSFGRQETQYFGPGTRLLVL.

This clonotype was counted at least ten times. J is TRBJ2-2 and V is TRBV5-1, with TRBD2 matching 10 bases. Germline CDR1 SGHRS, CDR2 YFSETQ. The CDR3 runs to 17 residues. Unmatched junction bases numbered 8, after V lost 4 bases and J lost 2 bases. Written as DNA, the CDR3 is TGCGCCAGCAGCCCCTACTGGACTAGCGGAAACACCGGGGAGCTGTTTTTT. Its protein product is CASSPYWTSGNTGELFF. The whole variable domain, remainder taken from reference TRBV5-1 and TRBJ2-2, is KAGVTQTPRYLIKTRGQQVTLSCSPISGHRSVSWYQQTPGQGLQFLFEYFSETQRNKGNFPGRFSGRQFSNSRSEMNVSTLELGDSALYLCASSPYWTSGNTGELFFGEGSRLTVL.

The table lists this clonotype with many counts. The chain uses TRBV11-2 and TRBJ2-5; 8 bases are a match to TRBD1. The V gene end was trimmed by 5 bases and the J gene end by 1 base; junction bases not matched to a gene: 6. Germline V gives CDR1 SGHAT, CDR2 FQNNGV. There are 15 residues in the CDR3. The CDR3 spells CASSRGQGRQETQYF. CDR3 DNA sequence: TGTGCCAGCAGCCGTGGACAGGGCCGCCAAGAGACCCAGTACTTC.

V and J are TRBV20-1 and TRBJ1-6; 10 bases match TRBD1. This CDR3 is 15 amino acids long. With 4 bases clipped from V and 4 bases from J, the junction kept 4 bases outside the gene matches. The V gene's germline CDR1 is DFQATT and CDR2 SNEGSKA (reference sequence). CDR3 residues: CSATPGQGYNSPLHF. The CDR3 DNA sequence: TGCAGTGCTACCCCGGGACAGGGGTATAATTCACCCCTCCACTTT.

The rearrangement links TRBV10-2 to TRBJ1-1; D call uncertain. The germline V gene has CDR1 WSHSY and CDR2 SAAADI. V was shortened by 7 bases and J by 0 bases, with 6 bases between the two germline ends. The CDR3 spans 12 residues. The DNA for the CDR3 is TGCGCCAGCAAGGGCATGAACACTGAAGCTTTCTTT. This sequence encodes CASKGMNTEAFF.

There are many counts of this clonotype. This chain links TRBV20-1 with TRBJ2-1, with a tentative D call TRBD1 (6 bases). CDR1 is DFQATT and CDR2 is SNEGSKA in the germline V gene (reference sequence). The germline V and J ends were trimmed by 6 bases and 3 bases, with 15 bases remaining between them. The CDR3 totals 14 residues. Written as DNA, the CDR3 is TGCAGTGCGGCAGGGGTGGGCGGCTACAATGAGCAGTTCTTC. Protein product: CSAAGVGGYNEQFF.

This clonotype was seen a few times. The chain couples TRBV6-5 to TRBJ2-3; D uncertain. V shed 2 bases and J shed 6 bases, with 6 bases lying between them. The V gene's germline CDR1 is MNHEY and CDR2 SVGAGI. The CDR3 contains 12 residues. The CDR3 sequence is CASSYSRDTQYF. The CDR3 DNA reads TGTGCCAGCAGTTACAGCCGGGATACGCAGTATTTT.

The chain uses TRBV6-1 and TRBJ2-2, with 9 bases fitting TRBD1. Germline CDR1 and CDR2: MNHNS and SASEGT. Germline trimming cut 6 bases from V and 0 bases from J; bases unmatched to any gene: 5. The CDR3 contains 16 residues. In DNA, the CDR3 is TGTGCCAGCAGACGGACAGGGGTCGCGAACACCGGGGAGCTGTTTTTT. Translation gives CASRRTGVANTGELFF.

The V call is TRBV20-1, the J call TRBJ2-1, with 12 bases that match TRBD2. The CDR3 has 16 amino acids. The germline V gene encodes CDR1 DFQATT and CDR2 SNEGSKA (reference sequence). The ends lost 2 bases at V and 2 bases at J; junction bases unmatched: 4. For the CDR3, the DNA is TGCAGTGCTAGATTTCGGACTAGCGGGGCCTACAATGAGCAGTTCTTC. Protein product: CSARFRTSGAYNEQFF.

This clonotype was seen ten or more times. V is TRBV19 and J is TRBJ2-1; TRBD1 aligns across 8 bases. Looked up from germline, CDR1 is LNHDA and CDR2 is SQIVND (reference sequence). This CDR3 is 15 amino acids long. The trim removed 3 bases at V and 7 bases at J, leaving 8 bases unmatched. CDR3: CASSIRQGRWNEQFF. The CDR3 coding sequence is TGTGCCAGTAGTATCCGACAGGGGAGGTGGAATGAGCAGTTCTTC.

There are many counts of this clonotype. This chain connects TRBV20-1 to TRBJ2-5; D unclear. The germline V gene has CDR1 DFQATT and CDR2 SNEGSKA (reference sequence). The ends were cut back, 4 bases at V and 0 bases at J, with 3 bases in the middle. The CDR3 contains 11 residues. Written as DNA, the CDR3 is TGCAGTGCTAATTACCAAGAGACCCAGTACTTC. The encoded protein is CSANYQETQYF.

Only a few counts were recorded for this clonotype. The V and J genes are TRBV7-9 and TRBJ2-1, with no clear D. Trimming left V 5 bases short and J 1 base short, with 12 bases between. This CDR3 is built from 15 residues. CDR1 is SEHNR, CDR2 FQNEAQ, per germline (reference sequence). The CDR3 coding sequence is TGTGCCAGCAGCCTAAACTTCCTTTCCTACAATGAGCAGTTCTTC. Its protein is CASSLNFLSYNEQFF.

The gene calls are TRBV7-3 and TRBJ1-2; a possible D gene is TRBD1 (5 bases). This CDR3 has 15 amino acids. Per germline, CDR1 SGHTA and CDR2 FQGTGA. V was clipped by 6 bases and J by 4 bases, with 18 bases between them. CDR3 sequence: CASSPNPGSSYGYTF. For the CDR3, the DNA is TGTGCCAGCAGTCCCAATCCAGGGTCTTCCTATGGCTACACCTTC.

The chain carries TRBV27 and TRBJ2-3; D is possibly TRBD2 (6 bases). The V and J ends lost 5 bases and 3 bases respectively, with 15 bases between them. Germline lookup yields CDR1 MNHEY and CDR2 SMNVEV (reference sequence). The CDR3 totals 15 residues. CDR3 residues: CASSTLGLQTDTQYF. The CDR3 DNA reads TGTGCCAGCAGTACCCTCGGACTACAGACAGATACGCAGTATTTT.

In its sample, this clonotype was seen a few times. This chain connects TRBV5-4 to TRBJ2-5; 7 bases line up with TRBD1. Germline CDR1 and CDR2: SGHNT and YYREEE (reference sequence). V shed 4 bases, J shed 3 bases, and the junction held 9 bases outside the gene matches. This CDR3 region has 15 residues. The CDR3 reads CASSPTGPGEETQYF. As DNA, the CDR3 is TGTGCCAGCAGCCCGACAGGGCCTGGAGAAGAGACCCAGTACTTC.

The chain links TRBV28 to TRBJ2-7; 14 bases match TRBD2. V trimming: 6 bases; J trimming: 7 bases; junction bases outside the gene matches: 8. The length of the CDR3 is 15 residues. Germline V gene sequence: CDR1 MDHEN, CDR2 SYDVKM. Here the CDR3 reads CASRGLAGDEREQYF. CDR3 sequence (DNA): TGTGCCAGCAGGGGACTAGCGGGAGACGAGAGGGAGCAGTACTTC.

This clonotype came up many times. CDR3 protein: CSARDTSGLAGDYTGELFF. DNA for the CDR3: TGCAGTGCTAGAGATACTTCGGGACTAGCGGGAGATTACACCGGGGAGCTGTTTTTT. The V and J genes are TRBV20-1 and TRBJ2-2; 14 nucleotides line up with TRBD2. The CDR3 is made up of 19 amino acids. Trimming cost V 0 bases and J 3 bases; bases outside gene matches: 9. Germline loops: CDR1 DFQATT, CDR2 SNEGSKA (reference sequence).

This clonotype was detected many times. The rearrangement uses TRBV11-2 and TRBJ2-7; D is possibly TRBD1 (6 bases). This CDR3 region has 17 residues. CDR1 is SGHAT, CDR2 FQNNGV, per germline. Trimming shortened V by 2 bases and J by 7 bases, and 24 bases separated the two germline ends. CDR3 sequence reads: CASSLSGVGILVREQYF. CDR3 bases: TGTGCCAGCAGCTTATCAGGGGTGGGCATCTTAGTACGGGAGCAGTACTTC.